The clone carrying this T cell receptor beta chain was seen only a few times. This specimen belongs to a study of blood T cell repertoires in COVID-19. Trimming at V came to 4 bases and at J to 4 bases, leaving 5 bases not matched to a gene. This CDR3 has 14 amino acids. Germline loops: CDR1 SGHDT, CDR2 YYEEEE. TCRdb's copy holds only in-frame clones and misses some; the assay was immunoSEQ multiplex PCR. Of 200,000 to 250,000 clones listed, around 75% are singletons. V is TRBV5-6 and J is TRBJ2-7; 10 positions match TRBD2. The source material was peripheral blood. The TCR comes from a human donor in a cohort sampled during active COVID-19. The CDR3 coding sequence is TGTGCCAGCAGCCTGCCGACTAGCGGGTACGAGCAGTACTTC. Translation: CASSLPTSGYEQYF.